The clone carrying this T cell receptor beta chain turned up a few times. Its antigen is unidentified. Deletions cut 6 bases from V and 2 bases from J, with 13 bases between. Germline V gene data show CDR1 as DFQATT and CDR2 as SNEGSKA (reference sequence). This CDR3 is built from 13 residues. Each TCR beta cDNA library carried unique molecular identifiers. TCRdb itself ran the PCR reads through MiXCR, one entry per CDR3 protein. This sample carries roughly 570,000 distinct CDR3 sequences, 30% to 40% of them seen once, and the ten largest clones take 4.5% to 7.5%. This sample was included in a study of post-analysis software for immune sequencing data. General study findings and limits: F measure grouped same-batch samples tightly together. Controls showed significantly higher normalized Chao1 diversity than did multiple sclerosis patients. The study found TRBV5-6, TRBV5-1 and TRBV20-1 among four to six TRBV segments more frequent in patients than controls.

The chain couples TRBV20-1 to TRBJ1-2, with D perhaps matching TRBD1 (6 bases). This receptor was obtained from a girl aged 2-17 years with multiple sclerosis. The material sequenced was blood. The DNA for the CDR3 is TGCAGTGCCGGTACAGGGTTCAACTATGGCTACACCTTC. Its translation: CSAGTGFNYGYTF.